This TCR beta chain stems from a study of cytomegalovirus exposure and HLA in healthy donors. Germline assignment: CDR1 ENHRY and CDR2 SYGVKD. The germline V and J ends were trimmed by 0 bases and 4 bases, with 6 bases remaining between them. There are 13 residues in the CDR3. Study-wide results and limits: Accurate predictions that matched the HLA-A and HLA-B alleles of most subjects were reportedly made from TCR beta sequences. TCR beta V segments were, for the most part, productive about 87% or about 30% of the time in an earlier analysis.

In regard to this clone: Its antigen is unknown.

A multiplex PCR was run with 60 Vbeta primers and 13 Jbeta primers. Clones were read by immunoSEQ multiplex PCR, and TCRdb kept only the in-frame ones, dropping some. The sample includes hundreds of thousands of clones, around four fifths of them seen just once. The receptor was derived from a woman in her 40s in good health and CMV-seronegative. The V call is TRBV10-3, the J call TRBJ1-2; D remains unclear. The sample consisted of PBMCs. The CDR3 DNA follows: TGTGCCATCAGTGAGTCCGAGCTCTATGGCTACACCTTC. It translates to CAISESELYGYTF.